This T cell receptor (beta chain) derives from a study of control samples from healthy donors and cancer patients. Sequencing was performed with immunoSEQ multiplex PCR; in TCRdb, only in-frame clones are kept and a portion is missing. The data contain some 35,000 clones, approximately 94% of them seen just once; the ten biggest clones take up 1.7%. This CDR3 comprises 14 residues. The V gene's germline CDR1 is LGHDT and CDR2 YNNKEL (reference sequence). Between the trimmed V and J ends, which lost 4 bases and 3 bases, there was a span of 10 bases. The receptor was derived from a man aged 35 to 55 with colorectal cancer. The V gene is TRBV3-1 (or the pseudogene TRBV3-2), the J gene TRBJ2-1; D call uncertain. The sample was PBMCs. The CDR3 loop reads CASSPSENYNEQFF. Written as DNA, the CDR3 is TGTGCCAGCAGCCCTTCGGAAAACTACAATGAGCAGTTCTTC.